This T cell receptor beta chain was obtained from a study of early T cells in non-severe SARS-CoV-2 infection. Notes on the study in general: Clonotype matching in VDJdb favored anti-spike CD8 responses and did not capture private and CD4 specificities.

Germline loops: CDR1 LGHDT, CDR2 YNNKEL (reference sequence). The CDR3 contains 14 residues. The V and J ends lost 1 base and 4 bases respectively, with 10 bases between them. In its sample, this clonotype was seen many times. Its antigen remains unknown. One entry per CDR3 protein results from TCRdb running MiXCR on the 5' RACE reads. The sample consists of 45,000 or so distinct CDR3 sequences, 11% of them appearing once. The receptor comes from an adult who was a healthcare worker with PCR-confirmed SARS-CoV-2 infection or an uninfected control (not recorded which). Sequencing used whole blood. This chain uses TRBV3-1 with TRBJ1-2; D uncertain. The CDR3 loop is CASSQGTQVYGYTF. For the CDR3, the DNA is TGTGCCAGCAGCCAAGGGACGCAGGTCTATGGCTACACCTTC. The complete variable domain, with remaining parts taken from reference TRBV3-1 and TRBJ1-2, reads DTAVSQTPKYLVTQMGNDKSIKCEQNLGHDTMYWYKQDSKKFLKIMFSYNNKELIINETVPNRFSPKSPDKAHLNLHINSLELGDSAVYFCASSQGTQVYGYTFGSGTRLTVV.